These 30 T cell receptor beta chains share one sample of origin, sequenced in a study of T cell responses to AZD1222 COVID-19 vaccine. Generated by immunoSEQ multiplex PCR, the TCRdb table keeps only in-frame clones and is missing some. In the table there are tens of thousands of clones, roughly nine tenths of which are singletons. The starting material was peripheral blood, obtained on day 0 of AZD1222 vaccination. The receptors stem from an adult in good health.

The V and J genes are TRBV3-1 (or the pseudogene TRBV3-2) and TRBJ1-2; D ambiguous. This CDR3 has 12 amino acids. Germline V CDR1 and CDR2: LGHDT, YNNKEL (reference sequence). V was cut by 3 bases and J by 4 bases, with 6 bases left in between. CDR3 nucleotide sequence: TGTGCCAGCAGCCATCACCCCTATGGCTACACCTTC. Translation: CASSHHPYGYTF.

This chain uses TRBV19 with TRBJ2-1; weak D call: TRBD1 (6 bases). The CDR3 totals 14 residues. The ends were cut back, 8 bases at V and 9 bases at J, with 20 bases in the middle. Per the germline V gene, CDR1 is LNHDA and CDR2 is SQIVND (reference sequence). The CDR3 sequence: CASRSEREGGEQFF. CDR3 sequence (DNA): TGTGCCAGTCGGTCGGAAAGGGAAGGGGGTGAGCAGTTCTTC.

This sequence joins TRBV6-5 and TRBJ1-2; D possibly corresponds to TRBD1 (5 bases). This CDR3 contains 14 residues. Germline lookup yields CDR1 MNHEY and CDR2 SVGAGI. Trimming removed 7 bases from V and 4 bases from J, with 16 bases in between. CDR3 sequence: CASIPTGGGYGYTF. Here the CDR3 DNA reads TGTGCCAGCATTCCCACGGGGGGGGGCTATGGCTACACCTTC.

V usage is TRBV27 and J usage is TRBJ2-7, with 8 bases lining up with TRBD1. V was pared by 3 bases and J by 5 bases, with 6 bases of the junction left unmatched. CDR1 MNHEY and CDR2 SMNVEV come from the germline V gene (reference sequence). The CDR3 spans 14 residues. Here the CDR3 reads CASSLGTGTNEQYF. In nucleotides, the CDR3 is TGTGCCAGCAGTTTGGGGACAGGTACAAACGAGCAGTACTTC.

This clone came up once. This rearrangement joins TRBV28 to TRBJ1-2; 10 positions match TRBD1. Trimming took 8 bases from V and 0 from J; bases not matched to a gene: 3. Germline CDR1 reads MDHEN; CDR2 reads SYDVKM. The CDR3 loop spans 14 amino acids. The CDR3 protein is CASVDRGPNYGYTF. For the CDR3, the DNA is TGTGCCAGCGTAGACAGGGGGCCTAACTATGGCTACACCTTC.

V usage is TRBV5-6 and J usage is TRBJ2-2, with TRBD2 identical over 7 bases. CDR3 length: 16 amino acids. Germline V gene lookup returns CDR1 SGHDT and CDR2 YYEEEE. The junction had 6 bases not matched to a gene; V was cut back by 0 bases and J by 4 bases. CDR3 bases: TGTGCCAGCAGCTTGGGCCTAGCGGTAGGCACCGGGGAGCTGTTTTTT. Translated, it gives CASSLGLAVGTGELFF.

Only one count was recorded for this clone. The V and J genes are TRBV27 and TRBJ1-1; D not resolved. Trimming pared 3 bases from V and 8 bases from J, leaving 22 bases between. The CDR3 covers 16 residues. Germline CDR1 is MNHEY and CDR2 is SMNVEV (reference sequence). CDR3 sequence: CASSFAEVEGPGEAFF. CDR3 nucleotide sequence: TGTGCCAGCAGTTTCGCTGAGGTGGAGGGCCCGGGGGAAGCTTTCTTT.

This clone was seen a few times. The gene calls are TRBV5-5 and TRBJ1-2, with D hard to call. There are 13 residues in the CDR3. Germline CDR1 is SGHKS and CDR2 is YYEKEE (reference sequence). V was cut by 0 bases and J by 4 bases, with 7 bases left in between. CDR3 sequence: CASSLGGSYGYTF. CDR3 bases: TGTGCCAGCAGCTTGGGAGGGTCCTATGGCTACACCTTC.

The chain joins TRBV6-2 or TRBV6-3 to TRBJ1-2, with TRBD1 as a possible D gene (5 bases). V dropped 0 bases and J dropped 3 bases, with 17 bases sitting between them. CDR1 is MNHEY and CDR2 is SVGEGT in the germline V gene. CDR3 length: 17 residues. CDR3 DNA sequence: TGTGCCAGCAGTTACTCGGGGCGTCGGGTAAGGGACTATGGCTACACCTTC. This encodes CASSYSGRRVRDYGYTF.

The rearrangement links TRBV10-2 to TRBJ2-7; the match to TRBD1 covers 7 bases. Germline V gene sequence: CDR1 WSHSY, CDR2 SAAADI. This CDR3 has 16 residues. The J segment lost 5 bases and the V segment lost 5 bases, leaving 15 bases of the junction unmatched. As DNA, the CDR3 is TGCGCCAGCAGTCCCCCAGGGGGTGGACAGCTCAACGAGCAGTACTTC. Translating gives CASSPPGGGQLNEQYF.

The chain couples TRBV27 to TRBJ2-7; D tentatively fits TRBD1 or TRBD2 (5 bases each). V was clipped by 5 bases and J by 4 bases, with 18 bases between them. From germline, CDR1 is MNHEY and CDR2 SMNVEV (reference sequence). The CDR3 sequence is 15 residues long. CDR3 sequence: CASSPRSRGDYEQYF. The CDR3 nucleotides are TGTGCCAGCAGTCCGCGATCCCGGGGCGATTACGAGCAGTACTTC.

Here the CDR3 DNA reads TGTGCCAGCAGCTATGGGGCGGCCGGGCCCCAGCATTTT. It yields the protein CASSYGAAGPQHF. The V and J genes are TRBV7-8 and TRBJ1-5; perhaps TRBD1 as D (5 bases). V was cut by 4 bases and J by 9 bases, with 13 bases left in between. Germline CDR1 and CDR2: SGHVS and FQNEAQ. The length of the CDR3 is 13 residues.

This chain connects TRBV19 to TRBJ2-7; the match to TRBD1 covers 7 bases. The CDR3 extends over 13 amino acids. Germline CDR1 is LNHDA and CDR2 is SQIVND (reference sequence). V shed 7 bases and J 5 bases; nucleotides not matched to a gene: 8. This CDR3 reads CASTPTGTDEQYF. CDR3 nucleotide sequence: TGTGCCAGTACCCCGACAGGGACCGACGAGCAGTACTTC.

The chain employs TRBV9 and TRBJ2-1; D remains unclear. Trimming removed 0 bases from V and 2 bases from J, with 9 bases in between. The CDR3 totals 15 residues. The germline V gene encodes CDR1 SGDLS and CDR2 YYNGEE. This chain's CDR3 is CASSVDPQTYNEQFF. In DNA, the CDR3 is TGTGCCAGCAGCGTAGACCCACAGACCTACAATGAGCAGTTCTTC.

The chain carries TRBV27 and TRBJ1-6, with TRBD1 matching over 8 bases. Germline V CDR1 and CDR2: MNHEY, SMNVEV (reference sequence). The CDR3 is made up of 15 amino acids. V dropped 3 bases and J dropped 9; count of bases not matched to a gene: 7. Here the CDR3 DNA reads TGTGCCAGCAGTTTCGGACAGGGCCAAGGTTCACCCCTCCACTTT. It yields the protein CASSFGQGQGSPLHF.

In its sample, this clone was seen a few times. V and J are TRBV5-1 and TRBJ1-1, with D hard to call. The CDR3 spans 14 residues. V lost 3 bases to trimming and J lost 5 bases, with 14 bases between them. Per germline, CDR1 SGHRS and CDR2 YFSETQ. CDR3 DNA: TGCGCCAGCAGCTCCGGACTGGGCGGGACTGAAGCTTTCTTT. Its translation is CASSSGLGGTEAFF.

The chain has TRBV4-3 and TRBJ1-6; 10 positions agree with TRBD1. V was pared by 3 bases and J by 9 bases, with 5 bases of the junction left unmatched. Germline values: CDR1 LGHNA, CDR2 YSLEER. The CDR3 consists of 15 residues. In nucleotides, the CDR3 is TGCGCCAGCAGCCAGGACAGGGGGGTCGGTTCACCCCTCCACTTT. This codes for CASSQDRGVGSPLHF.

The chain joins TRBV7-9 to TRBJ1-1; possibly TRBD1 for D (6 bases). The CDR3 loop spans 16 amino acids. The germline V gene has CDR1 SEHNR and CDR2 FQNEAQ (reference sequence). Deletions cut 1 base from V and 5 bases from J, with 17 bases between. The CDR3 reads CASSLVGGRGWTEAFF. Here the CDR3 DNA reads TGTGCCAGCAGCTTAGTCGGGGGCCGCGGTTGGACTGAAGCTTTCTTT.

This clone was picked up a small number of times. The genes are TRBV28 and TRBJ2-7, with 8 bases aligning to TRBD1. This CDR3 region has 16 residues. V dropped 5 bases and J dropped 1; count of bases not matched to a gene: 10. CDR1 is MDHEN, CDR2 SYDVKM, per germline. The CDR3 region has the DNA TGTGCCAGCAGTCCACGACAGGGGACCTTGTCCTACGAGCAGTACTTC. It encodes CASSPRQGTLSYEQYF.

The chain carries TRBV28 and TRBJ2-2; perhaps TRBD2 as D (6 bases). V was trimmed by 10 bases and J by 1 base, leaving 13 bases between them. The CDR3 has 14 residues. Germline V gives CDR1 MDHEN, CDR2 SYDVKM. The CDR3: CAKGRDGNTGELFF. The CDR3 DNA follows: TGTGCCAAAGGGCGGGACGGGAACACCGGGGAGCTGTTTTTT.

This clone is a singleton in its sample. V gene TRBV28 combines with J gene TRBJ1-4, with D perhaps TRBD1 (6 bases). V lost 10 bases and J 4 bases, leaving 13 bases between the germline ends. The CDR3 sequence is 13 residues long. From germline, CDR1 is MDHEN and CDR2 SYDVKM. CDR3 DNA sequence: TGTGCCATCAGGACAGCCCTTAATGAAAAACTGTTTTTT. This gives the protein CAIRTALNEKLFF.

The chain couples TRBV7-2 to TRBJ2-7; 8 nucleotides agree with TRBD1. The CDR3 totals 17 residues. The V and J ends lost 5 bases and 1 base, in that order; junction bases with no gene match: 13. Looked up from germline, CDR1 is SGHTA and CDR2 is FQGNSA. The CDR3 loop is CASSPPPGQANSYEQYF. The CDR3 DNA follows: TGTGCCAGCAGCCCCCCCCCGGGACAGGCCAATTCCTACGAGCAGTACTTC. The full variable domain, completed using reference TRBV7-2 and TRBJ2-7, is GAGVSQSPSNKVTEKGKDVELRCDPISGHTALYWYRQSLGQGLEFLIYFQGNSAPDKSGLPSDRFSAERTGGSVSTLTIQRTQQEDSAVYLCASSPPPGQANSYEQYFGPGTRLTVT.

The count of this clone is one. CDR3 loop: CASTRTGGYFTDTQYF. The CDR3 region has the DNA TGTGCCAGTACTCGGACAGGGGGCTACTTCACAGATACGCAGTATTTT. This chain links TRBV27 with TRBJ2-3; 11 bases are a match to TRBD1. Germline V gene sequence: CDR1 MNHEY, CDR2 SMNVEV (reference sequence). The CDR3 runs to 16 residues. V was clipped by 9 bases and J by 2 bases; unmatched bases: 10.

V and J are TRBV19 and TRBJ1-5; TRBD1 agrees at 9 bases. The germline CDR1 and CDR2 sequences are LNHDA and SQIVND (reference sequence). The CDR3 runs to 14 residues. Trimming cost V 8 bases and J 7 bases; bases outside gene matches: 9. The CDR3 spells CASLGDRVSQPQHF. The CDR3 DNA follows: TGTGCCAGTTTGGGGGACAGGGTGTCACAGCCCCAGCATTTT. Looking up the rest from reference TRBV19 and TRBJ1-5 gives the full variable domain: DGGITQSPKYLFRKEGQNVTLSCEQNLNHDAMYWYRQDPGQGLRLIYYSQIVNDFQKGDIAEGYSVSREKKESFPLTVTSAQKNPTAFYLCASLGDRVSQPQHFGDGTRLSIL.

V is TRBV28 and J is TRBJ1-3, with TRBD1 matching 7 bases. Germline V gives CDR1 MDHEN, CDR2 SYDVKM. CDR3 size: 14 residues. J gave up 0 bases and V 6 bases, and 2 bases lay outside the gene matches. The DNA for the CDR3 is TGTGCCAGCAGATCAGGGGGCTCTGGAAACACCATATATTTT. Protein: CASRSGGSGNTIYF. Full variable domain (missing parts from reference TRBV28 and TRBJ1-3): DVKVTQSSRYLVKRTGEKVFLECVQDMDHENMFWYRQDPGLGLRLIYFSYDVKMKEKGDIPEGYSVSREKKERFSLILESASTNQTSMYLCASRSGGSGNTIYFGEGSWLTVV.

The rearrangement uses TRBV7-9 and TRBJ1-1; 7 nucleotides line up with TRBD1. Germline CDR1 reads SEHNR; CDR2 reads FQNEAQ (reference sequence). The length of the CDR3 is 14 residues. The V segment lost 3 bases and the J segment 5 bases; nucleotides outside the gene matches: 6. CDR3 residues: CASSFEGARTEAFF. The CDR3 bases are TGTGCCAGCAGCTTCGAGGGGGCGCGAACTGAAGCTTTCTTT.

The J gene is TRBJ1-1, the V gene TRBV7-2, with no clear D. In germline, CDR1 is SGHTA, CDR2 FQGNSA. V lost 1 base and J 4 bases, leaving 13 bases between the germline ends. The CDR3 contains 15 residues. CDR3 sequence: CASSLGGTLGTEAFF. In DNA form, the CDR3 reads TGTGCCAGCAGCTTAGGGGGAACCCTCGGCACTGAAGCTTTCTTT.

The genes are TRBV5-8 and TRBJ2-5; 10 bases align to TRBD2. The V and J ends lost 0 bases and 4 bases, in that order; junction bases with no gene match: 3. The CDR3 length is 15 residues. Germline lookup yields CDR1 SGHTS and CDR2 YDEGEE. For the CDR3, the DNA is TGTGCCAGCAGCTTGGGAGCGGGGGGGCGAGAGACCCAGTACTTC. It is translated as CASSLGAGGRETQYF.

V and J are TRBV4-1 and TRBJ1-6; 10 positions match TRBD1. After removal of 5 bases from V and 10 bases from J, the junction contained 8 bases not matched to a gene. This CDR3 contains 15 residues. CDR1 MGHRA and CDR2 YSYEKL come from the germline V gene. The CDR3 sequence: CASSTSGTGVSPLHF. The CDR3 nucleotides read TGCGCCAGCAGCACCTCCGGGACAGGGGTATCACCCCTCCACTTT.

This CDR3 reads CASSLVVVWGSGGGDEQFF. In nucleotides, the CDR3 is TGTGCCAGCAGCTTAGTCGTAGTTTGGGGGAGCGGGGGAGGCGATGAGCAGTTCTTC. The rearrangement joins TRBV7-2 to TRBJ2-1; 8 bases match TRBD2. The CDR3 loop spans 19 amino acids. The germline V gene has CDR1 SGHTA and CDR2 FQGNSA. The J segment lost 8 bases and the V segment lost 1 base, leaving 19 bases of the junction unmatched.